The subject of this entry is one TCR beta chain. Its antigen is currently not known. Base qualities are missing; no much larger clone stands one base away. The method was the immunoSEQ multiplex PCR assay. The multiplex PCR relied on a mix of 60 forward primers for TCR Vbeta segments and 13 reverse primers for TCR Jbeta segments. The CDR3 region of rearranged TCR beta genes was amplified from genomic DNA by a multiplex PCR assay. On the Illumina HiSeq System, the amplified TCR beta libraries were sequenced as 87-base-pair reads. The original methods were these. In a later analysis, tens of millions of unique TCR beta chains were counted across the 500 to 850 repertoires, and approximately 11 million of these chains were shared by at least two donors. To remove PCR and sequencing errors, raw reads were error-corrected and collapsed into unique sequences using a nearest-neighbor algorithm that merged closely related sequences. CDR3 sequences were aligned to IMGT reference sequences to assign V, D and J gene segments. Each retained sequence needed at least a six-nucleotide match to both a V gene segment and a J gene segment. Rearrangements were classified as productive when the CDR3 lacked stop codons and remained in frame with V and J, and all other rearrangements were classified as non-productive. CDR3 was defined by IMGT convention, running from the second conserved V-encoded cysteine to the conserved J-encoded phenylalanine. Sequences without an unambiguous match to a single V gene segment were excluded from the earlier analysis of 500 to 700 of the donors. An earlier analysis of several hundred of the donors called V segments functional above 56.7% productive rearrangements and segregating when the between-donor standard deviation exceeded 5%. To diagnose cytomegalovirus status from the catalog of TCR beta chain sequences, a statistical classification framework was built. In a later analysis, TCR nucleotide sequences were compared against IMGT/GENE-DB human TR gene sequences so that V and J genes could be assigned. Using the TCRdist pipeline, a later analysis assigned CDR3 sequences along with most-parsimonious VDJ recombination scenarios. In a later analysis, each TCR beta chain was defined by its CDR3 amino acid sequence together with its V-gene family, and reads without a unique V-gene family were excluded. A later analysis removed several hundred highly shared, low-generation-probability nucleotide sequences to deal with suspected cross-contamination and a sequencing artifact. A later analysis calculated a clonal expansion index for each public chain from normalized within-repertoire ranks of inferred template counts. Generation probabilities in a later analysis came from a VDJ recombination model fitted to out-of-frame rearrangements, and those results were checked against IGoR. In a later analysis, TCR-TCR, TCR-HLA and TCR-CMV co-occurrence was scored with hypergeometric tests, and a repertoire-size bias correction was applied to TCR pairs. To estimate false discovery rates, a later analysis permuted the HLA or CMV assignments 20 times. In a later analysis, co-occurring TCRs were grouped using DBSCAN, with TCRdist sequence similarity added in when clustering inside HLA-allele-positive subsets. Co-occurrence clustering excluded repertoires with fewer than 30,000 or more than 120,000 public chains, plus five with anomalous nucleotide sharing. Not all clones reach the TCRdb copy of this immuneACCESS table, which keeps in-frame sequences only. Checked studies attribute under half of the gap to unresolved V genes and leave the rest unexplained. V and J calls and clone size are given by that table; D and trimming were obtained from the DNA. The sample table records approximately 140,000 clones; approximately 70% of these occur just once. Together, the top ten hold 13% to 15% of the sample.

The cohort comprised approximately 700 healthy bone marrow donors. All cohort members were sampled while nominally healthy, although unrecorded immune exposures were likely present. Of the 700 or so cohort members, just under 300 had a positive CMV serostatus and about 400 had a negative one, while no CMV serostatus was recorded for the donor. Each donor provided a peripheral blood sample, and peripheral blood mononuclear cells were used for TCR beta sequencing. The Qiagen DNeasy Blood Extraction Kit was used to extract genomic DNA from the blood cell samples. The data were taken from a study of cytomegalovirus exposure and HLA in healthy donors (dated by TCRdb to between 2016 and 2019). Regarding the research as a whole: In an earlier analysis of 450 to 750 of the donors, 250 to 350 Gb of sequence data and about 110 million unique TCR beta sequences from about 179 million T cells were reported. Besides the first cohort of more than 650 subjects, a separate validation cohort made up of 120 different subjects was used. In an earlier analysis of 587 of the donors, high-throughput TCR beta sequencing was used to judge whether each TCR beta V gene segment behaved as functional or pseudogenic. HLA typing included class I and class II loci at four-digit resolution. The T cell repertoires of about 700 subjects were profiled by immunosequencing and related to cytomegalovirus serostatus. Donor age, sex, ethnicity and CMV serostatus were collected together with the repertoire data. Roughly 300 gigabases of sequencing data and tens of millions of unique TCR sequences were included in an early release covering around 600 HLA-typed donors. The study aimed to test whether cataloging public T cell receptors could reveal signatures of past pathogen exposure. To study patterns of TCR occurrence, a later analysis re-analyzed previously published TCR beta repertoires from around 660 donors and added high-resolution HLA genotyping. Typing coverage varied by locus: roughly 629-630 donors for A, B, C, DRB1 and DQB1; under 550 for DQA1; some 610 for DPA1; fewer than 480 for DPB1. Every discovery cohort repertoire had been produced on one sequencing platform. Roughly five DR-DQ haplotypes were handled as single units for association and clustering because linkage in the cohort was strong. Of the 350 to 400 genotyped donors, over 65% fell in the genetic ancestry cluster associated with self-reported Caucasian donors. Among 398 genotyped donors of the cohort, an average of approximately 240,000 unique TCR beta nucleotide sequences were sequenced per donor, roughly a sixth of them non-productive. A later genetic analysis used genome-wide SNP genotypes for about 60% of the roughly 700 donors, treating that subset as a discovery cohort. Rather than using new phenotypic data, the later analysis identified candidate immune exposures from TCR beta sequences and from how often those sequences occurred across donors. The study combined high-throughput TCR immunosequencing, statistical association of individual TCRs with disease status, and machine learning to predict cytomegalovirus infection status.

General findings and caveats noted by the study authors: For the cohort, immune exposure information was limited to CMV serostatus. In a later analysis, HLA-associated TCR beta chains were found to be more clonally expanded and to have lower generation probabilities than equally common non-associated chains. This cohort had only TCR beta chains sequenced, and the lack of alpha or paired-chain data limited which features could be detected. In a later genetic analysis, a missense DCLRE1C variant was associated with V-gene and J-gene trimming of TCR beta chains, and the association was replicated in an independent cohort. In both the original and validation cohorts, the classifier was reported to diagnose cytomegalovirus status with high specificity and sensitivity. In a later analysis, about 16,000 TCR beta sequences were associated with specific HLA alleles at a false discovery rate of 0.05. A group of highly shared sequence variants was considered likely to be a technical artifact of the sequencing pipeline. Because the 87-base-pair reads could not distinguish some IMGT-functional V segments, including TRBV6-2 and TRBV6-3, those segments were excluded. Because HLA typing was missing for some donors at each locus, association tests included only the typed subset. A further reported finding was that TCR beta sequences accurately predicted the HLA-A and HLA-B alleles for most subjects in the first cohort. In a later analysis, several top co-occurrence clusters were reported to appear linked to parvovirus B19, influenza, CMV and Epstein-Barr virus. The study gave a list of 150 to 200 TCR beta chains associated with cytomegalovirus. According to the authors, the approach could potentially be generalized to other disease states and immunological phenotypes. A few of the identified cytomegalovirus-associated TCR beta chains were confirmed in vitro to be specific for cytomegalovirus antigens. Linkage disequilibrium might explain the correlated functional status among segregating V segments, but an unknown experimental factor could not be ruled out. According to a later analysis, TCR association rates differed among HLA loci, with DRB1 alleles showing the most associated TCRs and HLA-C alleles showing the fewest. Across donors, most TCR sequences were observed very rarely, whereas some public TCRs were present in many individuals. Compared with the approximately 700-donor mean, donors in an Asian-associated ancestry cluster had fewer N-insertions in productive TCRs, according to a later genetic analysis. In a later analysis, most CMV-associated TCR beta chains were found to appear HLA-restricted, with HLA associations seemingly driven largely by CMV exposure. Because counts were too low, more than 15 rarely observed V segments, including chromosome 9 orphons, were excluded from the earlier analysis of 587 of the donors. An earlier analysis of around 600 of the donors showed that most TCR beta V segments appeared in productive rearrangements either about 90% or about 30% of the time, which broadly matched IMGT annotations. The presence/absence analyses assumed that sequencing depth was roughly uniform across donors, and that assumption may not be true. When HLA alleles, especially DR and DQ, strongly co-occurred, attributing TCR associations to individual alleles was difficult.

Taken from cysteine to phenylalanine, the CDR3 has 13 residues. Solely the CDR3 DNA is kept, with 39 bases framed from the first base. Reading the germline V gene gives CDR1 MNHNS and CDR2 SASEGT. Deletion took 5 bases off V and 4 bases off J, with a span of 11 bases between the germline ends. The sample was PBMCs. Here the chain combines TRBV6-1 and TRBJ1-1; TRBD1 might be the D gene, on 6 matching bases. This TCR was sampled from a human donor in good health. In nucleotides, the sequence is TGTGCCAGCAGTTATAACAGGGCCACTGAAGCTTTCTTT. This encodes CASSYNRATEAFF.